This TCR beta chain came from a study of cytomegalovirus exposure and HLA in healthy donors. The CDR3 is 18 residues long. Germline lookup yields CDR1 SGHRS and CDR2 YFSETQ. The trim removed 4 bases at V and 4 bases at J, leaving 9 bases unmatched. With 60 Vbeta and 13 Jbeta primers, the PCR was carried out. Measured with immunoSEQ multiplex PCR; TCRdb has only the in-frame clones, and not every one. The sample includes some 96,000 clones, about 80% seen only once; the top ten take roughly 2%. General study findings and limits: TCR beta V segments were, for the most part, productive about 87% or about 30% of the time in an earlier analysis. Most TCR sequences were uncommon, yet certain public TCRs appeared in many donors. Several of the most significant clusters appeared, in a later analysis, to be linked to common viral pathogens. Per published accounts, TCR beta sequences correctly predicted the HLA-A and HLA-B alleles of most subjects.

In regard to this clone: Its antigen is undetermined.

J is TRBJ2-2 and V is TRBV5-1; 14 positions match TRBD2. The receptor's source is a man between 35 and 55 years old in good health and CMV-seronegative. What was sequenced was PBMCs. The CDR3 DNA is TGCGCCAGCAGCCCACGACTAGCGGGAGGGCCAGGCACCGGGGAGCTGTTTTTT. As protein: CASSPRLAGGPGTGELFF. The full variable domain, completed using reference TRBV5-1 and TRBJ2-2, is KAGVTQTPRYLIKTRGQQVTLSCSPISGHRSVSWYQQTPGQGLQFLFEYFSETQRNKGNFPGRFSGRQFSNSRSEMNVSTLELGDSALYLCASSPRLAGGPGTGELFFGEGSRLTVL.